This T cell receptor beta chain was found in a study of blood T cell repertoires in COVID-19. The wider study: Donors in the United States, Italy and Spain gave samples during acute or convalescent COVID-19.

The CDR3 is 14 amino acids. V was clipped by 0 bases and J by 9 bases; unmatched bases: 7. Per germline, CDR1 MGHRA and CDR2 YSYEKL. Original processing notes: Reference gene primer amplification gave estimated nucleated cell counts. Repertoires were generated with immunoSEQ multiplex PCR, while TCRdb's copy carries only in-frame clones and drops some. V and J calls and clone size are as listed in that table; D and trimming were resolved from the DNA. The repertoire includes some 120,000 clones, about four fifths of them detected once, and roughly 15% sits in the top ten. The TCR comes from a woman between 45 and 60 years old with acute or convalescent COVID-19. The sequencing input was peripheral blood. This chain uses TRBV4-1 with TRBJ1-1; TRBD1 matches 7 bases. CDR3 loop: CASSQDRQGMQAFF. The DNA of the CDR3 is TGCGCCAGCAGCCAAGACCGACAGGGAATGCAAGCTTTCTTT.